A selection of T cell receptor beta chains follows, all from one sample in a study of blood T cell repertoires in COVID-19. Some clones are missing from TCRdb's copy, which holds only in-frame ones; the method was immunoSEQ multiplex PCR. Among 150,000 to 200,000 clones listed, 80% to 95% were seen once. Sequencing was performed on peripheral blood. The source of these receptors is a man between 50 and 59 years old with acute or convalescent COVID-19. The CDR3 runs from the conserved cysteine through the conserved F or W. A D gene is named only where the DNA matches it firmly. Rows give clone size only sometimes, using once, few, many, or a class for an expanded clone.

cdr3_length: 13
d_call: .
clone_size: .
v_call: TRBV24-1
j_call: TRBJ1-2
cdr3_nt: TGTGCCACCAGTGAGGACAGTAAGAATGGCTACACCTTC
cdr3_aa: CATSEDSKNGYTF

cdr3_length: 12
d_call: .
clone_size: once
v_call: TRBV12-3/TRBV12-4
j_call: TRBJ2-2
cdr3_nt: TGTGCCGGCCATACCGACACCGGGGAGCTGTTTTTT
cdr3_aa: CAGHTDTGELFF

cdr3_length: 14
d_call: .
clone_size: once
v_call: TRBV2
j_call: TRBJ2-4
cdr3_nt: TGTGCCAGCAGGGAGGAGGGGGCCAAAAACATTCAGTACTTC
cdr3_aa: CASREEGAKNIQYF

cdr3_length: 15
d_call: .
clone_size: .
v_call: TRBV24-1
j_call: TRBJ2-5
cdr3_nt: TGTGCCACCAGTGATTTGCAGGCAGGGCGGGAGACCCAGTACTTC
cdr3_aa: CATSDLQAGRETQYF

cdr3_length: 16
d_call: .
clone_size: few
v_call: TRBV6-6
j_call: TRBJ2-7
cdr3_nt: TGTGCCAGCAGTCCTCGGGGGTCAGGCTATTCCTACGAGCAGTACTTC
cdr3_aa: CASSPRGSGYSYEQYF

cdr3_length: 14
d_call: TRBD1
clone_size: .
v_call: TRBV19
j_call: TRBJ2-2
cdr3_nt: TGTGCCAGTACCGCTACAGGGGAGAACGGGGAGCTGTTTTTT
cdr3_aa: CASTATGENGELFF

cdr3_length: 16
d_call: .
clone_size: .
v_call: TRBV7-9
j_call: TRBJ2-2
cdr3_nt: TGTGCCAGCAGCTTACCGACCAGGGGAGAGACCGGGGAGCTGTTTTTT
cdr3_aa: CASSLPTRGETGELFF

cdr3_length: 15
d_call: TRBD2
clone_size: .
v_call: TRBV11-2
j_call: TRBJ2-7
cdr3_nt: TGTGCCAGCAGCTTAAGACTAGCGGACGCCTACGAGCAGTACTTC
cdr3_aa: CASSLRLADAYEQYF

cdr3_length: 15
d_call: TRBD1
clone_size: .
v_call: TRBV28
j_call: TRBJ1-2
cdr3_nt: TGTGCCAGCAAGCCAGAAGGGACAGGGGTTAATGGCTACACCTTC
cdr3_aa: CASKPEGTGVNGYTF

cdr3_length: 11
d_call: TRBD1
clone_size: .
v_call: TRBV28
j_call: TRBJ1-2
cdr3_nt: TGTGCCAGCAGTGACAGGGTTGGCTACACCTTC
cdr3_aa: CASSDRVGYTF

cdr3_length: 16
d_call: TRBD1
clone_size: .
v_call: TRBV18
j_call: TRBJ1-2
cdr3_nt: TGTGCCAGCTCACCCCCCGGGACAGGGGGGGACTATGGCTACACCTTC
cdr3_aa: CASSPPGTGGDYGYTF

cdr3_length: 13
d_call: TRBD2
clone_size: .
v_call: TRBV12-3/TRBV12-4
j_call: TRBJ2-1
cdr3_nt: TGTGCCAGCAGTTTTCGGGGGGGATATGAGCAGTTCTTC
cdr3_aa: CASSFRGGYEQFF

cdr3_length: 15
d_call: .
clone_size: once
v_call: TRBV11-2
j_call: TRBJ2-5
cdr3_nt: TGTGCCAGCAGCTATAGCGTCGGGCTCCAAGAGACCCAGTACTTC
cdr3_aa: CASSYSVGLQETQYF

cdr3_length: 16
d_call: .
clone_size: .
v_call: TRBV3-1/TRBV3-2
j_call: TRBJ1-3
cdr3_nt: TGTGCCAGCAGCCAAAGTAGCACCGGCTCTGGAAACACCATATATTTT
cdr3_aa: CASSQSSTGSGNTIYF

cdr3_length: 17
d_call: .
clone_size: .
v_call: TRBV5-4
j_call: TRBJ1-4
cdr3_nt: TGTGCCAGCAGCTTGGGGTTTGGCGGCACAACTAATGAAAAACTGTTTTTT
cdr3_aa: CASSLGFGGTTNEKLFF

cdr3_length: 16
d_call: TRBD2
clone_size: .
v_call: TRBV7-2
j_call: TRBJ2-3
cdr3_nt: TGTGCCAGCAGCCCGCCGGGACTAGCGGGAGGGGATACGCAGTATTTT
cdr3_aa: CASSPPGLAGGDTQYF

cdr3_length: 13
d_call: .
clone_size: .
v_call: TRBV5-1
j_call: TRBJ1-2
cdr3_nt: TGCGCCAGCAGCTGGGACTCAGGCTATGGCTACACCTTC
cdr3_aa: CASSWDSGYGYTF

cdr3_length: 14
d_call: .
clone_size: .
v_call: TRBV6-5
j_call: TRBJ1-5
cdr3_nt: TGTGCCAGCAGTCCGGGACACAAGAATCAGCCCCAGCATTTT
cdr3_aa: CASSPGHKNQPQHF

cdr3_length: 15
d_call: TRBD1
clone_size: .
v_call: TRBV3-1/TRBV3-2
j_call: TRBJ1-1
cdr3_nt: TGTGCCAGCAGCCGAAGCGGGACAGGGGCCTCTGAAGCTTTCTTT
cdr3_aa: CASSRSGTGASEAFF

cdr3_length: 18
d_call: TRBD2
clone_size: .
v_call: TRBV14
j_call: TRBJ2-1
cdr3_nt: TGTGCCAGCAGCCAAGATAAATGGCTAGCGGGAGTATGGAATGAGCAGTTCTTC
cdr3_aa: CASSQDKWLAGVWNEQFF

cdr3_length: 16
d_call: TRBD2
clone_size: .
v_call: TRBV28
j_call: TRBJ2-1
cdr3_nt: TGTGCCAGCAGTGTCGGACTAGCGGTGCTGTACAATGAGCAGTTCTTC
cdr3_aa: CASSVGLAVLYNEQFF

cdr3_length: 14
d_call: .
clone_size: many
v_call: TRBV6-6
j_call: TRBJ1-1
cdr3_nt: TGTGCCAGCAGTTCTGCCGCGGGGGGCACTGAAGCTTTCTTT
cdr3_aa: CASSSAAGGTEAFF

cdr3_length: 13
d_call: .
clone_size: few
v_call: TRBV29-1
j_call: TRBJ1-2
cdr3_nt: TGCAGCGGGACAGTACCAGGGGTCTATGGCTACACCTTC
cdr3_aa: CSGTVPGVYGYTF

cdr3_length: 14
d_call: .
clone_size: .
v_call: TRBV28
j_call: TRBJ1-1
cdr3_nt: TGTGCCAGCAGCCCCTTGGCGGAAAACACTGAAGCTTTCTTT
cdr3_aa: CASSPLAENTEAFF

cdr3_length: 12
d_call: .
clone_size: .
v_call: TRBV6-5
j_call: TRBJ1-5
cdr3_nt: TGTGCCAGCATTTCCGGGAATCAGCCCCAGCATTTT
cdr3_aa: CASISGNQPQHF

cdr3_length: 14
d_call: TRBD1
clone_size: .
v_call: TRBV5-1
j_call: TRBJ2-3
cdr3_nt: TGCGCCAGCAGCTTGGGTCAGGGGGCAGATACGCAGTATTTT
cdr3_aa: CASSLGQGADTQYF

cdr3_length: 16
d_call: TRBD1
clone_size: .
v_call: TRBV11-2
j_call: TRBJ2-7
cdr3_nt: TGTGCCAGCAGCTTAGGGGATCAGGGGGCGAGCTACGAGCAGTACTTC
cdr3_aa: CASSLGDQGASYEQYF

cdr3_length: 14
d_call: .
clone_size: .
v_call: TRBV15
j_call: TRBJ2-5
cdr3_nt: TGTGCCACCAGCAGAGATCGCAGCCAAGAGACCCAGTACTTC
cdr3_aa: CATSRDRSQETQYF

cdr3_length: 14
d_call: TRBD2
clone_size: .
v_call: TRBV19
j_call: TRBJ2-1
cdr3_nt: TGTGCCAGTAGTAAGGGACTAGCGGGAAATGAGCAGTTCTTC
cdr3_aa: CASSKGLAGNEQFF

cdr3_length: 14
d_call: TRBD1
clone_size: .
v_call: TRBV19
j_call: TRBJ1-1
cdr3_nt: TGTGCCAGTAGTATGCAGGGACAGTACACTGAAGCTTTCTTT
cdr3_aa: CASSMQGQYTEAFF

cdr3_length: 13
d_call: TRBD2
clone_size: .
v_call: TRBV29-1
j_call: TRBJ2-1
cdr3_nt: TGCAGCGTTGAGATGCTGGGGGGGGATGAGCAGTTCTTC
cdr3_aa: CSVEMLGGDEQFF

cdr3_length: 14
d_call: TRBD2
clone_size: .
v_call: TRBV7-2
j_call: TRBJ2-5
cdr3_nt: TGTGCCAGCAGGGTAGCGGGAGGGAAGGAGACCCAGTACTTC
cdr3_aa: CASRVAGGKETQYF

cdr3_length: 13
d_call: .
clone_size: .
v_call: TRBV12-3/TRBV12-4
j_call: TRBJ2-7
cdr3_nt: TGTGCCAGCGGGTTGGTGCGGGTCTACGAGCAGTACTTC
cdr3_aa: CASGLVRVYEQYF

cdr3_length: 16
d_call: .
clone_size: .
v_call: TRBV2
j_call: TRBJ2-2
cdr3_nt: TGTGCCTCCCGGGTTTCGCCCGCCGGAAGCACCGGGGAGCTGTTTTTT
cdr3_aa: CASRVSPAGSTGELFF

cdr3_length: 14
d_call: .
clone_size: .
v_call: TRBV2
j_call: TRBJ2-1
cdr3_nt: TGTGCCAGCAGACCCAAGAGCTCCTACAATGAGCAGTTCTTC
cdr3_aa: CASRPKSSYNEQFF

cdr3_length: 13
d_call: .
clone_size: .
v_call: TRBV10-3
j_call: TRBJ2-1
cdr3_nt: TGTGCCATCAGTGAGTTGGAGGAAGGGGAGCAGTTCTTC
cdr3_aa: CAISELEEGEQFF

cdr3_length: 12
d_call: .
clone_size: .
v_call: TRBV7-9
j_call: TRBJ1-3
cdr3_nt: TGTGCCAGCAGCTCTCACACAAACACCATATATTTT
cdr3_aa: CASSSHTNTIYF

cdr3_length: 14
d_call: .
clone_size: .
v_call: TRBV7-8
j_call: TRBJ2-5
cdr3_nt: TGTGCCAGCAGCCGAGGACAGCAACAAGAGACCCAGTACTTC
cdr3_aa: CASSRGQQQETQYF

cdr3_length: 15
d_call: .
clone_size: .
v_call: TRBV18
j_call: TRBJ1-1
cdr3_nt: TGTGCCAGCTCACATCCGACAGGCCCTAACCCTGAAGCTTTCTTT
cdr3_aa: CASSHPTGPNPEAFF

cdr3_length: 14
d_call: .
clone_size: .
v_call: TRBV6-2/TRBV6-3
j_call: TRBJ2-1
cdr3_nt: TGTGCCAGCAGCCGCGATGGAGGATACAATGAGCAGTTCTTC
cdr3_aa: CASSRDGGYNEQFF

cdr3_length: 15
d_call: .
clone_size: .
v_call: TRBV7-9
j_call: TRBJ1-1
cdr3_nt: TGTGCCAGCAGCTTATTGGTACAGGTTAACACTGAAGCTTTCTTT
cdr3_aa: CASSLLVQVNTEAFF

cdr3_length: 15
d_call: .
clone_size: once
v_call: TRBV27
j_call: TRBJ1-5
cdr3_nt: TGTGCCAGCAGTTTAAACAGCTTTAGCAATCAGCCCCAGCATTTT
cdr3_aa: CASSLNSFSNQPQHF

cdr3_length: 13
d_call: .
clone_size: .
v_call: TRBV4-1
j_call: TRBJ2-3
cdr3_nt: TGCGCCAGCAGCCAAGAGCCCGGAGATACGCAGTATTTT
cdr3_aa: CASSQEPGDTQYF